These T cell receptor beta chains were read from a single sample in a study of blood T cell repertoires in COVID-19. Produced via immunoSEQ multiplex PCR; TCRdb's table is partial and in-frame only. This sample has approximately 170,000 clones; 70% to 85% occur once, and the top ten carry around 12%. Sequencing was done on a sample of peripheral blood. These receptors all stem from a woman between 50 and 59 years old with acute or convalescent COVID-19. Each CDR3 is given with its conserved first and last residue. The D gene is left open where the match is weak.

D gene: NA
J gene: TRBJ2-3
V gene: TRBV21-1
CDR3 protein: CASSKALGLAENTQYF

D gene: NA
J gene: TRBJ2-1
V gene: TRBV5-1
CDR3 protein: CASSLETGGGNEQFF

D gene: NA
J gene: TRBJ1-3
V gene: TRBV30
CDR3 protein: CAWSVQTGNTIYF

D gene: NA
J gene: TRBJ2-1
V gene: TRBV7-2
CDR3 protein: CASSPPSAGPGYNEQFF

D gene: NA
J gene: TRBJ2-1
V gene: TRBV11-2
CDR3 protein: CASRQSRDIKYNEQFF

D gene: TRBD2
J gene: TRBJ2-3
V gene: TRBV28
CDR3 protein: CASSFLLAGHTDTQYF

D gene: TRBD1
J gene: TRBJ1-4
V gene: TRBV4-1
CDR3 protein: CASSQVPGQVYEKLFF

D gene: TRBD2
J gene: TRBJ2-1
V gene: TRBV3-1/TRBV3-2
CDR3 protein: CASSQEVAGGWNEQFF

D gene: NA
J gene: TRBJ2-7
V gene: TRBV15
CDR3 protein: CATSKNEGYEQYF

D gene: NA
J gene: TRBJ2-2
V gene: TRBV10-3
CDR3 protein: CAAKRGEGTGELFF

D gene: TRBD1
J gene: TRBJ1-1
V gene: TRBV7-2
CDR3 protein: CASSFSGQENTEAFF

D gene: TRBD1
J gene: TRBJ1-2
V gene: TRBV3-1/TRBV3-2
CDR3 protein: CASSQPNRGSNYGYTF

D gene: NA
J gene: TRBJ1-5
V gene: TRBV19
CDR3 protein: CASSLIAPGWGNQPQHF

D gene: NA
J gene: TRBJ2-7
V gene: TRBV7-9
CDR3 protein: CASSLPGVGYEQYF

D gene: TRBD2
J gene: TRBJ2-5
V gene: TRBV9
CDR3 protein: CASSATGKTGTRQETQYF

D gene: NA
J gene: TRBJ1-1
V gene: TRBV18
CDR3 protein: CASSQGGGTNTEAFF

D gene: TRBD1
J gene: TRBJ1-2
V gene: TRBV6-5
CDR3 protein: CASTRSGQGGGYTF

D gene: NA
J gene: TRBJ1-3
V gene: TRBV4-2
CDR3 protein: CASSQVGGDYSGNTIYF

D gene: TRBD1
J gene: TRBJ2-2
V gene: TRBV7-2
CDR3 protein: CASSPRQGANTGELFF

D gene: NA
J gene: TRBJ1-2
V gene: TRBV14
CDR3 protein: CASSQVASTAGYTF

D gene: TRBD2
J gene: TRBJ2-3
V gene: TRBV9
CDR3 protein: CASSFFGTSGRDTQYF

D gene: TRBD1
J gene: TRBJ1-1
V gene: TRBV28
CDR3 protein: CASSSRGQGPRTEAFF

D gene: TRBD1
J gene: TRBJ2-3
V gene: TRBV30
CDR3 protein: CAWSVTGGVPDTQYF

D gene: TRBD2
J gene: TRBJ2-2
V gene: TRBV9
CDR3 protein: CASSARLAGGGTELFF

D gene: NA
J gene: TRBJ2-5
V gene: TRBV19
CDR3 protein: CASSIQGPETQYF

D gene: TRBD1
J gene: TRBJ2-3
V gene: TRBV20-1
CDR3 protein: CSASGGQGSADTQYF

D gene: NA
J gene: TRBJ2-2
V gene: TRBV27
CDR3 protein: CASSQGIGELFF

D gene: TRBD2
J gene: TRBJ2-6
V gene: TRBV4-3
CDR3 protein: CASSQGSTSGSQGANVLTF

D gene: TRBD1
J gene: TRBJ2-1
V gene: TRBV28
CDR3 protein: CASSGRGQGNNEQFF

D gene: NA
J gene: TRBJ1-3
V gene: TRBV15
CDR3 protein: CATSRDPAGSSGNTIYF

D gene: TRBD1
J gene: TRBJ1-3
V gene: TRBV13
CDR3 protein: CASSFRDSGNTIYF

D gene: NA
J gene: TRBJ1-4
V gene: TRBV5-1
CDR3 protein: CASSPGVGNTNEKLFF

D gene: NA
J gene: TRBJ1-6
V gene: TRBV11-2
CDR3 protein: CASSLVQGMNSPLHF

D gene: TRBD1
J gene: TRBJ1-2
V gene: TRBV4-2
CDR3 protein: CASSQARGQGYGYTF

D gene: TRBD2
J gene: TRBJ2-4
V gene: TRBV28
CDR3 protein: CASSGQGGRAAKNIQYF

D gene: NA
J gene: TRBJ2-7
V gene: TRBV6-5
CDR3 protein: CASSYSRLVPDEQYF

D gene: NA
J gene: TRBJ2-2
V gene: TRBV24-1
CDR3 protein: CATSDTGRTGELFF

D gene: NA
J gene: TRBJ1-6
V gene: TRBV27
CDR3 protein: CASSQRQNSPLHF

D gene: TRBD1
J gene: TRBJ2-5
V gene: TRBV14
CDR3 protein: CASSQEQGAQYF

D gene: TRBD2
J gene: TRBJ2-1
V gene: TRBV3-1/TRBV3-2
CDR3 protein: CASSKPSGGRVEQFF

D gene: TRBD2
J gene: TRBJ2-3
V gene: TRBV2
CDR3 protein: CASIAGGDTQYF

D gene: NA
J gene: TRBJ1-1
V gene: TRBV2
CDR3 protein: CASSDLLNTEAFF

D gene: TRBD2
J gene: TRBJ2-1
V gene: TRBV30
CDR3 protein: CAFKRDAYNEQFF